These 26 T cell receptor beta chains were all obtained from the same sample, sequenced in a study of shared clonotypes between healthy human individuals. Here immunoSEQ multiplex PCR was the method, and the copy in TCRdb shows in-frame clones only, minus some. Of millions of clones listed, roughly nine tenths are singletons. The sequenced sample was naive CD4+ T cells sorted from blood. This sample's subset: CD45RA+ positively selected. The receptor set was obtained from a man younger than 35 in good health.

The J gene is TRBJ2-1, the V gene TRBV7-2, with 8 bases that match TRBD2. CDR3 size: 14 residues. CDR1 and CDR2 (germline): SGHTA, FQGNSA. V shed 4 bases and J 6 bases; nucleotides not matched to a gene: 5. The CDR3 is CASSSRTSSNEQFF. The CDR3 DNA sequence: TGTGCCAGCAGCTCAAGGACTAGCAGCAATGAGCAGTTCTTC.

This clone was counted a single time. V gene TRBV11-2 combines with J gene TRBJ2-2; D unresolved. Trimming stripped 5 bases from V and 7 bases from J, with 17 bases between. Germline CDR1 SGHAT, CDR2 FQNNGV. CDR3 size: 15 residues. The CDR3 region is CASSLPGGVSGELFF. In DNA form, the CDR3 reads TGTGCCAGCAGCCTCCCCGGTGGCGTCAGCGGGGAGCTGTTTTTT.

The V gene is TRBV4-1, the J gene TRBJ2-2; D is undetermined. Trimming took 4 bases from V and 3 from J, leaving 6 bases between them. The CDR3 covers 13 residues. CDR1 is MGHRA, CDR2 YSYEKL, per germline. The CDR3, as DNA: TGCGCCAGCAGCCGGGATTACACCGGGGAGCTGTTTTTT. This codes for CASSRDYTGELFF.

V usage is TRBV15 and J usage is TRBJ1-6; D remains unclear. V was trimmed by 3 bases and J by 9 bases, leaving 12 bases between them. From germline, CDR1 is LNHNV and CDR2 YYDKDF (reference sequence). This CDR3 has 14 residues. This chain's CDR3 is CATSSEPLSSPLHF. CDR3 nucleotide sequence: TGTGCCACCAGCAGCGAACCTTTGAGTTCACCCCTCCACTTT.

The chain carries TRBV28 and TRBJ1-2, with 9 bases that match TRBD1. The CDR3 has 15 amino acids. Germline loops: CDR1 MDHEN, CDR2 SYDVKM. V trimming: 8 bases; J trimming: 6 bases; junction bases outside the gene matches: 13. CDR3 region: CASRTGGTGIDGYTF. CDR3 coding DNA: TGTGCCAGCCGAACCGGGGGGACAGGGATCGATGGCTACACCTTC.

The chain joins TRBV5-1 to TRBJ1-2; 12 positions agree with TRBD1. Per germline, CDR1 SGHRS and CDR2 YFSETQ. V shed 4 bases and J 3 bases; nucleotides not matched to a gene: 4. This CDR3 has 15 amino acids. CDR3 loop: CASSPGQGAYYGYTF. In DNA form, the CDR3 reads TGCGCCAGCAGCCCGGGACAGGGGGCTTACTATGGCTACACCTTC. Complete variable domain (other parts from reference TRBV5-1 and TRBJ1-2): KAGVTQTPRYLIKTRGQQVTLSCSPISGHRSVSWYQQTPGQGLQFLFEYFSETQRNKGNFPGRFSGRQFSNSRSEMNVSTLELGDSALYLCASSPGQGAYYGYTFGSGTRLTVV.

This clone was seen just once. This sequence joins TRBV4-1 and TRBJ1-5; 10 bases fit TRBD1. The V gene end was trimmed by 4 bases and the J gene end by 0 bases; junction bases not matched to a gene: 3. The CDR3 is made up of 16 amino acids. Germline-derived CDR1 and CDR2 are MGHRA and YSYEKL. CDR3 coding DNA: TGCGCCAGCAGCCCGGACAGGGGGTATAGCAATCAGCCCCAGCATTTT. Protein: CASSPDRGYSNQPQHF.

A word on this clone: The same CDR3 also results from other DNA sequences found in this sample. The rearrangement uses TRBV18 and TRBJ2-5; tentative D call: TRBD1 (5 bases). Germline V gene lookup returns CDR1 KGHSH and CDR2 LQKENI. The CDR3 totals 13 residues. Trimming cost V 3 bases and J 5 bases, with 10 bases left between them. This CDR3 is CASSPSGSETQYF. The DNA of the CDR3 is TGTGCCAGCTCACCGTCAGGGTCGGAGACCCAGTACTTC.

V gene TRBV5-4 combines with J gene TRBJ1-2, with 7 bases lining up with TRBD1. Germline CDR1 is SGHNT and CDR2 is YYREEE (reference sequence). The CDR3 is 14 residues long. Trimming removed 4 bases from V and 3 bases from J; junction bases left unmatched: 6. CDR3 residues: CASSQGDRDYGYTF. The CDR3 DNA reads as TGTGCCAGCAGCCAGGGTGACAGGGACTATGGCTACACCTTC.

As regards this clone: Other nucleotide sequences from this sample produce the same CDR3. CDR3 sequence (DNA): TGTGCCAGCAGCTCGGGACAGTATAATTCACCCCTCCACTTT. It specifies CASSSGQYNSPLHF. The chain joins TRBV7-3 to TRBJ1-6; 7 nucleotides agree with TRBD1. The CDR3 has 14 residues. Germline V CDR1 and CDR2: SGHTA, FQGTGA. Trimming cost V 4 bases and J 4 bases; bases outside gene matches: 1.

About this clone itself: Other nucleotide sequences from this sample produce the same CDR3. The CDR3 sequence: CASSIQGGQETQYF. The CDR3 DNA sequence: TGTGCCAGTAGTATCCAAGGGGGTCAAGAGACCCAGTACTTC. The chain combines TRBV19 with TRBJ2-5, with a possible D match to TRBD1 (6 bases). The CDR3 loop spans 14 amino acids. Germline CDR1 reads LNHDA; CDR2 reads SQIVND (reference sequence). Deletions cut 3 bases from V and 2 bases from J, with 10 bases between.

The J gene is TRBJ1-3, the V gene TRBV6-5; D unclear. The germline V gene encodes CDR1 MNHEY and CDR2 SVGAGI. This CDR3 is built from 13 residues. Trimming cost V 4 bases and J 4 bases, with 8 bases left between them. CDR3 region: CASSLTTGNTIYF. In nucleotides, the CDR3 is TGTGCCAGCAGTTTGACAACAGGAAACACCATATATTTT.

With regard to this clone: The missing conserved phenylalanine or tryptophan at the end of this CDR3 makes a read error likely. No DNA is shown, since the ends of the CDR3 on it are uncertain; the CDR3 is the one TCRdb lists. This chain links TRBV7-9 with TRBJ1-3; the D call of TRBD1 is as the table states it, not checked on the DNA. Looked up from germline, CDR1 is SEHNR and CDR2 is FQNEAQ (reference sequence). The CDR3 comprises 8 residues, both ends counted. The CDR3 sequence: CASSQTGG.

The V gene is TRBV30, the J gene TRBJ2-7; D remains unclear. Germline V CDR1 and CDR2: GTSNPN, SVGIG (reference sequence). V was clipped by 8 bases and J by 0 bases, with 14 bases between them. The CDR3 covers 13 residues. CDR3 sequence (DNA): TGTGCCGGGGTGGTACGAACCTCCTACGAGCAGTACTTC. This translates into CAGVVRTSYEQYF.

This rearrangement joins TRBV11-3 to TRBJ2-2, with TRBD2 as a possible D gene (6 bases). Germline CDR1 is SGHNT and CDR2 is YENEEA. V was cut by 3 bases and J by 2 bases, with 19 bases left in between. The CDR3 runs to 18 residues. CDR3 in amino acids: CASSFRGAGKINTGELFF. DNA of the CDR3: TGTGCCAGCAGCTTTCGCGGGGCAGGAAAAATAAACACCGGGGAGCTGTTTTTT.

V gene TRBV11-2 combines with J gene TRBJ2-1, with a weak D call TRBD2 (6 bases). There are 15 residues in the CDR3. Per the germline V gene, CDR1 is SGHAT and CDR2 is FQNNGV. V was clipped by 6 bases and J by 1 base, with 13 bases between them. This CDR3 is CASRHFRGSYNEQFF. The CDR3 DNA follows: TGTGCCAGCAGACATTTTCGGGGGTCCTACAATGAGCAGTTCTTC.

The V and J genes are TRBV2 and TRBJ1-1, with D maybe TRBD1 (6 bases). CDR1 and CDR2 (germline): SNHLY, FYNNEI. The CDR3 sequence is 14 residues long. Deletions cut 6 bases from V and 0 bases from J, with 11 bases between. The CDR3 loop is CASRLDSVNTEAFF. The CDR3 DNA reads TGTGCCAGCAGGTTGGACAGTGTGAACACTGAAGCTTTCTTT.

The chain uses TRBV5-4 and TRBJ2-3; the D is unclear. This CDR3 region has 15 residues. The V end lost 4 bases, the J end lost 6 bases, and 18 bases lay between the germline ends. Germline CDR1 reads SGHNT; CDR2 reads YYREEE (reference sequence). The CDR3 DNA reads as TGTGCCAGCAGCATGGGCGGCGTGAGATTGGATACGCAGTATTTT. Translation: CASSMGGVRLDTQYF.

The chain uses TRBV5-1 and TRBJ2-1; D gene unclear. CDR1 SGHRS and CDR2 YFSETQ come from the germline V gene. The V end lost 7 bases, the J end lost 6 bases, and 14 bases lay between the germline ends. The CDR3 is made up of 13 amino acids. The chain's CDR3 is CASHTEVGNEQFF. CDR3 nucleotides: TGCGCCAGCCATACGGAAGTCGGCAATGAGCAGTTCTTC.

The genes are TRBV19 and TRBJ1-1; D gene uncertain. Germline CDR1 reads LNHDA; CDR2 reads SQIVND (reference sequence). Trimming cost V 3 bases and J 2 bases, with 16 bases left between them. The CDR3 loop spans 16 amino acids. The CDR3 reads CASSMRSPPGNTEAFF. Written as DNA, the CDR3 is TGTGCCAGTAGTATGCGGTCACCTCCAGGAAACACTGAAGCTTTCTTT.

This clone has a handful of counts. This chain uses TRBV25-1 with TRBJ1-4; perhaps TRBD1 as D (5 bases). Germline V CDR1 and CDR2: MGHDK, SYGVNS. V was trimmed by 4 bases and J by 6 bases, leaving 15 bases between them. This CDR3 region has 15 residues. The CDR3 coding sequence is TGTGCCAGCAGTGTATCGCGGGGGGGAGATGAAAAACTGTTTTTT. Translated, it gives CASSVSRGGDEKLFF. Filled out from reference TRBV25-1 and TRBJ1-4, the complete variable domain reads EADIYQTPRYLVIGTGKKITLECSQTMGHDKMYWYQQDPGMELHLIHYSYGVNSTEKGDLSSESTVSRIRTEHFPLTLESARPSHTSQYLCASSVSRGGDEKLFFGSGTQLSVL.

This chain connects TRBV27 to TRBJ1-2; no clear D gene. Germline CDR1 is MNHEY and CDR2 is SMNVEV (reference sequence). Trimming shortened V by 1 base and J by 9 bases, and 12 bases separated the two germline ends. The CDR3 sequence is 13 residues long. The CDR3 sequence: CASSLLAVMSYTF. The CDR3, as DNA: TGTGCCAGCAGTTTATTAGCAGTTATGAGCTACACCTTC.

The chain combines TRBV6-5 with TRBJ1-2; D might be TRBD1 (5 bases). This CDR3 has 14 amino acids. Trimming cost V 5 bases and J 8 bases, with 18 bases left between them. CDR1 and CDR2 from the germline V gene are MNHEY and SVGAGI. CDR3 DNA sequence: TGTGCCAGCAGTACCCTGTCCCGGGGGGACGGCTACACCTTC. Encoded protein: CASSTLSRGDGYTF.

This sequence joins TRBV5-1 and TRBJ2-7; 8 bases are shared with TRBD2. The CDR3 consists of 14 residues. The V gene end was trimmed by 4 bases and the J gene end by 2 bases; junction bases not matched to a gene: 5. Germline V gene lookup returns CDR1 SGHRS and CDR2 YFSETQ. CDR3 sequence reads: CASSPGGGTYEQYF. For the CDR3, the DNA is TGCGCCAGCAGCCCGGGAGGGGGAACCTACGAGCAGTACTTC.

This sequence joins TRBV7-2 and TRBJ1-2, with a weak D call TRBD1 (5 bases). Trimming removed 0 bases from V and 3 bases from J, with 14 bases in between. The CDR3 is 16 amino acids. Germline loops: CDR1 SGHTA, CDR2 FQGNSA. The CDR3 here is CASSLAPLRGDYGYTF. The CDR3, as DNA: TGTGCCAGCAGCTTAGCCCCTCTTAGAGGGGACTATGGCTACACCTTC. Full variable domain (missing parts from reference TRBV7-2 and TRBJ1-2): GAGVSQSPSNKVTEKGKDVELRCDPISGHTALYWYRQSLGQGLEFLIYFQGNSAPDKSGLPSDRFSAERTGGSVSTLTIQRTQQEDSAVYLCASSLAPLRGDYGYTFGSGTRLTVV.

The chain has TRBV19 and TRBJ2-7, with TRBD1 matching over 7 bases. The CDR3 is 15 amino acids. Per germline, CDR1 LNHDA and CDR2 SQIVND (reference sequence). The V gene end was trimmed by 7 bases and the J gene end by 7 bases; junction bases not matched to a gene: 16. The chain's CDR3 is CASKATGIFVGEQYF. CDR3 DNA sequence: TGTGCCAGTAAGGCGACAGGGATCTTTGTTGGGGAGCAGTACTTC. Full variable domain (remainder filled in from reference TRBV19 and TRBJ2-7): DGGITQSPKYLFRKEGQNVTLSCEQNLNHDAMYWYRQDPGQGLRLIYYSQIVNDFQKGDIAEGYSVSREKKESFPLTVTSAQKNPTAFYLCASKATGIFVGEQYFGPGTRLTVT.